The source of this T cell receptor (beta chain) is a study of blood T cell repertoires in COVID-19 (dated by TCRdb to the early 2020s). For context, the study as a whole: Collaborator samples came from the United States, Italy and Spain and covered acute and convalescent phases of COVID-19. Sample metadata almost always included a de-identified subject ID, COVID-19 status, age in years and sex. Where available, HLA class I and class II types were taken from metadata supplied by the sample provider and were not determined by assay-based typing. The prospective study material was composed of cDNA or gDNA derived from T cells, B-cell-depleted T cells, or PBMCs. The repertoires were released in a freely available public database meant as a resource for research on the immune response to SARS-CoV-2. Subjects who had been exposed to COVID-19, were actively infected with it, or had recovered from it provided the deeply sampled blood TCRbeta repertoires that made up the dataset. The samples were drawn from two sources: the first 160 participants of the ongoing ImmuneRACE study, and approximately 1,300 subjects contributed by 6 global collaborators. What the study reported, not specific to this receptor: How much clinical and demographic metadata was included differed by source and by participant, and the metadata was provided uncurated.

TCRbeta CDR3 regions were amplified from genomic DNA by means of the immunoSEQ Assay, a bias-controlled multiplex PCR. For the original study's pipeline: Nucleated cell counts per sample were estimated from amplification of reference gene primers within the assay. Sequence reads were collapsed and filtered to measure the absolute abundance of every unique TCRbeta CDR3 rearrangement. For each sample, productive Simpson clonality was calculated as the square root of Simpson's diversity index over productive rearrangements. What TCRdb holds here is the immuneACCESS table cut down to in-frame rearrangements. Part of the clones is not present; checked against another copy, under half of the missing clones reflect an unresolved V gene, and the others are unexplained. V, J and clone size reflect that table, while D and trimming were determined from the DNA. The sample data list 50,000 to 80,000 clones, and 70% to 85% of these were observed just once. Clones ranked in the top ten supply 5.6% of the sample.

The collaborating institutions used their own protocols to collect whole blood in K2EDTA tubes. Collaborator samples were shipped for TCRbeta analysis as frozen whole blood, isolated PBMCs, or DNA extracted from either sample type. The CDR3 runs 15 residues from the cysteine to the phenylalanine. Of all the DNA, just the CDR3 is kept, 45 bases in frame from base 1. Reading the germline V gene (reference sequence) gives CDR1 WNHNN and CDR2 SYGVQD. V and J lose 7 bases and 1 base, and a span of 16 bases separates them. Remarks on this clone: It lacks a known antigen. No per-base quality is available; no much larger clone lies one base away.

Recombination connected TRBV10-1 to TRBJ1-1, with a tentative D gene TRBD1 over 5 matching bases. The sample was peripheral blood. The sequence was collected from a woman aged 55 to 70 with acute or convalescent COVID-19. The DNA sequence is TGCGCCAGCACCAGAAAATGGACACCGAACACTGAAGCTTTCTTT. Its coded protein is CASTRKWTPNTEAFF.